A single sample gave rise to the 8 T cell receptor beta chains below, sequenced in a study of control samples from healthy donors and cancer patients. Sequencing used immunoSEQ multiplex PCR; TCRdb keeps in-frame clones, though not all of them. The profile shows about 83,000 clones, around 91% of them singletons. The sample comprised blood. These receptor sequences come from a man over 45 in good health.

This chain uses TRBV19 with TRBJ1-1; perhaps TRBD1 as D (6 bases). V lost 3 bases and J 5 bases, leaving 16 bases between the germline ends. Germline values: CDR1 LNHDA, CDR2 SQIVND (reference sequence). The CDR3 covers 15 residues. This CDR3 is CASSMGRGAGTEAFF. CDR3 DNA: TGTGCCAGTAGTATGGGTAGGGGGGCAGGGACTGAAGCTTTCTTT.

The CDR3 coding sequence is TGTGCCACCAGTGAGACCCGGACAGGGAACACCGGGGAGCTGTTTTTT. As protein: CATSETRTGNTGELFF. This chain joins TRBV24-1 and TRBJ2-2, with 7 bases lining up with TRBD1. This CDR3 has 16 residues. The V segment lost 4 bases and the J segment 1 base; nucleotides outside the gene matches: 5. The germline gives CDR1 KGHDR, CDR2 SFDVKD.

This chain joins TRBV13 and TRBJ2-3; 9 nucleotides line up with TRBD1. Germline V gives CDR1 PRHDT, CDR2 FYEKMQ (reference sequence). The CDR3 is 15 residues long. Unmatched junction bases numbered 7, after V lost 6 bases and J lost 3 bases. CDR3 sequence reads: CASSYRDRVTDTQYF. The CDR3 nucleotides are TGTGCCAGCAGTTACCGGGACAGGGTAACAGATACGCAGTATTTT.

The V call is TRBV28, the J call TRBJ2-1, with D perhaps matching TRBD1 or TRBD2 (5 bases each). Trimming removed 6 bases at V and 3 bases at J, with 18 bases between. There are 16 residues in the CDR3. The germline CDR1 and CDR2 sequences are MDHEN and SYDVKM. The CDR3 DNA reads as TGTGCCAGCAGCCTAACGGGACCTCGGGACTACAATGAGCAGTTCTTC. This gives the protein CASSLTGPRDYNEQFF.

The chain links TRBV11-2 to TRBJ1-2; D perhaps matches TRBD1 (5 bases). The germline V gene encodes CDR1 SGHAT and CDR2 FQNNGV. V lost 5 bases to trimming and J lost 4 bases, with 8 bases between them. This CDR3 has 12 amino acids. CDR3 nucleotides: TGTGCCAGCAGCCAGGGTGCCTATGGCTACACCTTC. Protein product: CASSQGAYGYTF.

The rearrangement links TRBV11-2 to TRBJ2-3, with 9 positions matching TRBD2. The germline CDR1 and CDR2 sequences are SGHAT and FQNNGV. CDR3 length equals 16 residues. After removal of 3 bases from V and 6 bases from J, the junction contained 10 bases not matched to a gene. In DNA, the CDR3 is TGTGCCAGCAGCTTTAGAAGCGGGGGGCTGTTGGATACGCAGTATTTT. This encodes CASSFRSGGLLDTQYF.

This clone was found once. The V call is TRBV5-1, the J call TRBJ2-7, with a weak D call TRBD1 (6 bases). Germline CDR1 reads SGHRS; CDR2 reads YFSETQ. The CDR3 has 14 amino acids. V lost 2 bases, J lost 4 bases, and 13 bases lay in between. The CDR3 here is CASSLGGRSYEQYF. The CDR3 nucleotides read TGCGCCAGCAGCTTAGGGGGACGGTCGTACGAGCAGTACTTC.

V usage is TRBV30 and J usage is TRBJ1-1; perhaps TRBD1 as D (6 bases). Per germline, CDR1 GTSNPN and CDR2 SVGIG (reference sequence). This CDR3 spans 15 amino acids. Trimming removed 3 bases at V and 1 base at J, with 15 bases between. CDR3 region: CAWRYQGLGNTEAFF. As DNA, the CDR3 is TGTGCCTGGAGGTATCAGGGGTTAGGGAACACTGAAGCTTTCTTT.